The 17 T cell receptor beta chains below come from one sample, sequenced in a study of CD8+CD57+ T cells in acquired aplastic anemia (dated by TCRdb to the late 2010s). Data came from an Illumina HiSeq 2000. Profiling of TCR beta VDJ combinations and CDR3 sequences used genomic DNA as the template. TCRdb passed the public sequencing reads through fastp at Q25 and MiXCR, retaining productive beta sequences. Each CDR3 protein appears once, grouped with its most common genes and DNA. The sample table contains 150,000 to 200,000 distinct CDR3 sequences; only one count was recorded for more than 45% of them. 3.2% of the sample is in the top ten clones. Flow cytometry had shown CD8+CD57+ cell expansion in the patients selected for sequencing. The sequencing sample was made of sorted CD4+, CD8+, or CD8+CD57+ T cells (not recorded which) from PBMCs. These receptors were taken from a human donor with aplastic anemia.

This clonotype was seen a few times. Since a much larger clone is just one base distant, this may be a read error. The chain combines TRBV5-6 with TRBJ2-3, with unresolved D. The CDR3 sequence is 15 residues long. V lost 1 base and J lost 5, with 14 bases in between. Germline CDR1 reads SGHDT; CDR2 reads YYEEEE. The CDR3 protein is CASSLTVASGDTQYF. The CDR3 DNA follows: TGTGCCAGCAGCTTGACGGTGGCCTCTGGAGATACGCAGTATTTT.

The chain links TRBV9 to TRBJ2-3, with 8 bases matching TRBD2. This CDR3 region has 16 residues. Germline loops: CDR1 SGDLS, CDR2 YYNGEE. V trimming: 3 bases; J trimming: 6 bases; junction bases outside the gene matches: 12. The CDR3: CASSALGGAGEDTQYF. Written as DNA, the CDR3 is TGTGCCAGCAGCGCACTGGGGGGAGCGGGGGAGGATACGCAGTATTTT.

Details on this clonotype: The CDR3 end shows no conserved phenylalanine or tryptophan, and so a read error is likely. Because the CDR3's place on the DNA is in doubt, the DNA is left out and the CDR3 is given as listed by TCRdb. The chain recombines TRBV5-1 with TRBJ2-5; whether TRBD1, the table's D call, matches the DNA was not checked. The CDR3 is 15 residues long, counting both termini. Germline CDR1 is SGHRS and CDR2 is YFSETQ. The CDR3 region is CASSVGQGVSETQCV.

This sequence joins TRBV7-9 and TRBJ1-2; 10 nucleotides align to TRBD1. CDR1 is SEHNR and CDR2 is FQNEAQ in the germline V gene (reference sequence). The CDR3 consists of 14 residues. J was trimmed by 7 bases and V by 3 bases; bases with no gene match: 5. The CDR3 sequence: CASSFDRGQGGYTF. CDR3 DNA sequence: TGTGCCAGCAGCTTCGACAGGGGGCAGGGTGGCTACACCTTC.

The chain employs TRBV11-3 and TRBJ1-2; no reliable D call. The CDR3 spans 13 residues. Germline V gene lookup returns CDR1 SGHNT and CDR2 YENEEA. Trimming took off 5 bases at V and 1 base at J, with 8 bases between the two ends. The CDR3 DNA reads TGTGCCAGCAGCCTACATCTTAACTATGGCTACACCTTC. It translates to CASSLHLNYGYTF.

This clonotype has more than one count but fewer than ten. The V gene is TRBV15, the J gene TRBJ1-5; the D is unclear. V lost 7 bases and J lost 0, with 10 bases in between. This CDR3 has 14 amino acids. Germline-derived CDR1 and CDR2 are LNHNV and YYDKDF (reference sequence). The CDR3: CATNSGGSNQPQHF. The CDR3 nucleotides read TGTGCCACCAACTCGGGCGGTAGCAATCAGCCCCAGCATTTT.

This clonotype was seen more than once but under ten times. The rearrangement uses TRBV11-2 and TRBJ1-2, with D unclear. This CDR3 is 14 amino acids long. Germline V gene data show CDR1 as SGHAT and CDR2 as FQNNGV. The ends were cut back, 1 base at V and 0 bases at J, with 6 bases in the middle. The CDR3 DNA reads TGTGCCAGCAGCTTAGGCCCAACTAACTATGGCTACACCTTC. It codes for CASSLGPTNYGYTF.

With respect to this clonotype: Given a much more abundant clone one base away, this may be a read error. This chain uses TRBV6-1 with TRBJ1-2; 7 nucleotides line up with TRBD1. This CDR3 region has 14 residues. Germline CDR1 is MNHNS and CDR2 is SASEGT. V dropped 6 bases and J dropped 4; count of bases not matched to a gene: 8. The CDR3 nucleotides read TGTGCCAGCAGGCAAAGGGGGCAGTCCTATGGCTACACCTTC. This sequence encodes CASRQRGQSYGYTF.

The chain uses TRBV10-1 and TRBJ1-6; 9 bases agree with TRBD1. V lost 10 bases, J lost 10 bases, and 14 bases stayed unmatched. CDR1 and CDR2 from the germline V gene are WNHNN and SYGVQD (reference sequence). The CDR3 extends over 15 amino acids. As DNA, the CDR3 is TGCGCCAAGACCGGGACAGGGACAGTCGGATCACCCCTCCACTTT. The encoded protein is CAKTGTGTVGSPLHF.

The sample holds many counts of this clonotype. The CDR3 loop reads CASRTSRLVDTQYF. Here the CDR3 DNA reads TGTGCCAGCAGGACCTCGAGATTGGTAGATACGCAGTATTTT. The genes are TRBV7-2 and TRBJ2-3; no reliable D call. Trimming stripped 6 bases from V and 5 bases from J, with 15 bases between. The V gene's germline CDR1 is SGHTA and CDR2 FQGNSA. The CDR3 loop spans 14 amino acids.

The rearrangement links TRBV2 to TRBJ2-7; D is unclear. The length of the CDR3 is 11 residues. CDR1 and CDR2 (germline): SNHLY, FYNNEI. V was cut by 5 bases and J by 5 bases, with 7 bases left in between. Here the CDR3 reads CASSNTDEQYV. The DNA for the CDR3 is TGTGCCAGCAGTAACACAGACGAGCAGTACGTC.

In its sample, this clonotype was seen many times. The chain combines TRBV2 with TRBJ2-2; 7 bases are a match to TRBD1. Trimming removed 3 bases from V and 4 bases from J; junction bases left unmatched: 5. The CDR3 length is 15 residues. CDR1 and CDR2 from the germline V gene are SNHLY and FYNNEI. CDR3 residues: CASSEGDRLTGELFF. Here the CDR3 DNA reads TGTGCCAGCAGTGAGGGGGACAGACTCACCGGGGAGCTGTTTTTT.

The chain employs TRBV7-9 and TRBJ1-1; D ambiguous. The germline V and J ends were trimmed by 8 bases and 1 base, with 8 bases remaining between them. This CDR3 spans 12 amino acids. Germline-derived CDR1 and CDR2 are SEHNR and FQNEAQ (reference sequence). CDR3 loop: CASLEQNTEAFF. CDR3 nucleotide sequence: TGTGCCAGCTTGGAACAGAACACTGAAGCTTTCTTT.

This chain uses TRBV20-1 with TRBJ1-6, with a weak D call TRBD1 (6 bases). The CDR3 has 15 residues. V was pared by 3 bases and J by 5 bases, with 14 bases between. The V gene's germline CDR1 is DFQATT and CDR2 SNEGSKA (reference sequence). CDR3 sequence reads: CSASSQGLDNSPLHF. For the CDR3, the DNA is TGCAGTGCTAGTTCTCAGGGGCTCGATAATTCACCCCTCCACTTT.

The chain employs TRBV20-1 and TRBJ2-3; D is possibly TRBD2 (6 bases). The V end was cut by 0 bases, the J end by 3 bases, with 13 bases between. The CDR3 extends over 15 amino acids. The germline V gene encodes CDR1 DFQATT and CDR2 SNEGSKA (reference sequence). The CDR3 spells CSARDGRDGTDTQYF. The CDR3, as DNA: TGCAGTGCTAGAGATGGGCGGGATGGTACAGATACGCAGTATTTT.

Concerning this clonotype: This CDR3 fails to terminate in the conserved phenylalanine or tryptophan, so it likely reflects a read error. The CDR3 DNA reads TGTGCCAGCAGCCAAGATGGGACAGTTCGCCTAGGAGAGACCCAGTACGTC. This gives the protein CASSQDGTVRLGETQYV. The chain uses TRBV10-3 and TRBJ2-5; 7 bases map to TRBD1. Germline V CDR1 and CDR2: ENHRY, SYGVKD. The V and J ends lost 10 bases and 4 bases, in that order; junction bases with no gene match: 21. CDR3 size: 17 residues.

V and J are TRBV7-9 and TRBJ2-7, with D unclear. Germline V gene sequence: CDR1 SEHNR, CDR2 FQNEAQ (reference sequence). V was pared by 5 bases and J by 1 base, with 9 bases between. This CDR3 is built from 13 residues. The CDR3 loop is CASSLLRSYEQYF. DNA of the CDR3: TGTGCCAGCAGCCTTCTCCGATCCTACGAGCAGTACTTC. The full variable domain, rest sourced from reference TRBV7-9 and TRBJ2-7, is DTGVSQNPRHKITKRGQNVTFRCDPISEHNRLYWYRQTLGQGPEFLTYFQNEAQLEKSRLLSDRFSAERPKGSFSTLEIQRTEQGDSAMYLCASSLLRSYEQYFGPGTRLTVT.